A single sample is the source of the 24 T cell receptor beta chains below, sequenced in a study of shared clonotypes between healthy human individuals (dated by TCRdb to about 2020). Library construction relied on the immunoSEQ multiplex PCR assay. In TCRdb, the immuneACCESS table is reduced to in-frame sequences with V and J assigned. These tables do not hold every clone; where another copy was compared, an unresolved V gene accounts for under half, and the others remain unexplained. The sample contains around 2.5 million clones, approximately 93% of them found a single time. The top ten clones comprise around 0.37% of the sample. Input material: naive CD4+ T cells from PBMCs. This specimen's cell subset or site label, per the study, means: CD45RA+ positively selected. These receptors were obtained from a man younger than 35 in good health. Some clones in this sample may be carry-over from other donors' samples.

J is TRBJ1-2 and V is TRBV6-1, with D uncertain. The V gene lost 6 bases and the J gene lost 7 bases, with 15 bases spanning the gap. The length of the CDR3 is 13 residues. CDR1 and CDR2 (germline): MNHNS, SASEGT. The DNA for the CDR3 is TGTGCCAGCAGCCCAACCTTAAGCCTTGGCTACACCTTC. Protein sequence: CASSPTLSLGYTF.

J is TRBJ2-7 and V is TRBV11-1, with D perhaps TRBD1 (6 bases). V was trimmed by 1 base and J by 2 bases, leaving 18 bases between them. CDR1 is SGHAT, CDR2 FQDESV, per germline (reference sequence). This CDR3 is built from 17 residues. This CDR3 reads CASSLEIGAPGAYEQYF. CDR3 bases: TGTGCCAGCAGCTTAGAGATTGGGGCGCCAGGGGCCTACGAGCAGTACTTC.

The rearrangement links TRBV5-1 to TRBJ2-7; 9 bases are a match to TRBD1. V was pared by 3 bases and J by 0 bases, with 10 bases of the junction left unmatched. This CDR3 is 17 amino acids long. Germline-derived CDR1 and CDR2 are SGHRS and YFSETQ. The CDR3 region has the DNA TGCGCCAGCAGCTATCGATCCGGACAGGGGACCTCCTACGAGCAGTACTTC. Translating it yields CASSYRSGQGTSYEQYF. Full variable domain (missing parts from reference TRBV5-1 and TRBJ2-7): KAGVTQTPRYLIKTRGQQVTLSCSPISGHRSVSWYQQTPGQGLQFLFEYFSETQRNKGNFPGRFSGRQFSNSRSEMNVSTLELGDSALYLCASSYRSGQGTSYEQYFGPGTRLTVT.

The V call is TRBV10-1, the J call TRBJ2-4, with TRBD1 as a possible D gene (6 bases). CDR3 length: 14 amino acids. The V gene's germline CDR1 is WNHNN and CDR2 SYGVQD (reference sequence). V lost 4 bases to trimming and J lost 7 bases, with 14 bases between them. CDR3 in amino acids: CASSVAGAENIQYF. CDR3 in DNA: TGCGCCAGCAGTGTGGCAGGGGCTGAGAACATTCAGTACTTC.

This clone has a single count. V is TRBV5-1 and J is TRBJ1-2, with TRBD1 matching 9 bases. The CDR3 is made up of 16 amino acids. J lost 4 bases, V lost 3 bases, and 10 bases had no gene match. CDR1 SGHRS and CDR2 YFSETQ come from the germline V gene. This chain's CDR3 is CASSSNGQGISYGYTF. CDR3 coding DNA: TGCGCCAGCAGCTCAAACGGACAGGGGATTAGCTATGGCTACACCTTC.

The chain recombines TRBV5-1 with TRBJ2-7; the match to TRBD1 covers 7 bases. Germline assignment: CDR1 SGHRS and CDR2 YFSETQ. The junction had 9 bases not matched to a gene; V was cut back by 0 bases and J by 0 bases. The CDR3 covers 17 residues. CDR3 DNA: TGCGCCAGCAGCTTGGTCCCCGGACAGGCGACCTCCTACGAGCAGTACTTC. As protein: CASSLVPGQATSYEQYF.

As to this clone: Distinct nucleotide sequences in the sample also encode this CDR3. In nucleotides, the CDR3 is TGTGCCAGCTCACCAGGGACAGGGGGGCAAGAGACCCAGTACTTC. This codes for CASSPGTGGQETQYF. The V call is TRBV18, the J call TRBJ2-5; 11 positions match TRBD1. Germline CDR1 is KGHSH and CDR2 is LQKENI. J lost 2 bases, V lost 2 bases, and 1 base had no gene match. The CDR3 covers 15 residues.

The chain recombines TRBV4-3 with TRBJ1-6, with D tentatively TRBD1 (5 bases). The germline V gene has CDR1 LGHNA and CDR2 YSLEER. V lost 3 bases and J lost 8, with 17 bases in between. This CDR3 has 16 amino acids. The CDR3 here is CASSQIPGRGDSPLHF. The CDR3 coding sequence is TGCGCCAGCAGCCAGATACCGGGACGGGGAGATTCACCCCTCCACTTT.

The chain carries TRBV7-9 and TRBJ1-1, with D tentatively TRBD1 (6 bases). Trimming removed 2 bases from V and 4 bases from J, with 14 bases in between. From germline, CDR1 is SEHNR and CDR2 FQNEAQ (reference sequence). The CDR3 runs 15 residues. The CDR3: CASSLSGGLGTEAFF. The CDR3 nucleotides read TGTGCCAGCAGCTTATCGGGGGGCCTTGGCACTGAAGCTTTCTTT.

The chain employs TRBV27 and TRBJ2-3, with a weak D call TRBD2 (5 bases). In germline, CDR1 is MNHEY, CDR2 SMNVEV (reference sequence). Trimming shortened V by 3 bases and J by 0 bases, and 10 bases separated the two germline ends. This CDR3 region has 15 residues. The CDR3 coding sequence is TGTGCCAGCAGTTTGTTAGCGCAAAGCACAGATACGCAGTATTTT. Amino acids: CASSLLAQSTDTQYF.

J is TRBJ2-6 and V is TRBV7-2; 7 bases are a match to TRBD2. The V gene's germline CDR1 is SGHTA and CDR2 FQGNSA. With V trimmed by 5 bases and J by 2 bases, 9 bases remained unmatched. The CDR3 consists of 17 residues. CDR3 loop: CASSLRAGVAGANVLTF. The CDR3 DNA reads TGTGCCAGCAGCCTTAGGGCGGGAGTAGCTGGGGCCAACGTCCTGACTTTC.

CDR3: CASSGELRVTPDTQYF. CDR3 DNA sequence: TGTGCCAGCAGTGGAGAGCTGAGGGTTACGCCAGATACGCAGTATTTT. This chain links TRBV6-1 with TRBJ2-3, with a possible D match to TRBD2 (5 bases). There are 16 residues in the CDR3. V was clipped by 4 bases and J by 4 bases, with 18 bases between them. Germline values: CDR1 MNHNS, CDR2 SASEGT.

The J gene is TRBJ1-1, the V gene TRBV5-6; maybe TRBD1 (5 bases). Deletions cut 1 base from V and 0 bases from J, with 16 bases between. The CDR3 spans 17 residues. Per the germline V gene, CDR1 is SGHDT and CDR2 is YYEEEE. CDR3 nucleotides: TGTGCCAGCAGCTTGTACGGCAGGGCGACGATGAACACTGAAGCTTTCTTT. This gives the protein CASSLYGRATMNTEAFF. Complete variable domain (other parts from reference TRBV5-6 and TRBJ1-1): DAGVTQSPTHLIKTRGQQVTLRCSPKSGHDTVSWYQQALGQGPQFIFQYYEEEERQRGNFPDRFSGHQFPNYSSELNVNALLLGDSALYLCASSLYGRATMNTEAFFGQGTRLTVV.

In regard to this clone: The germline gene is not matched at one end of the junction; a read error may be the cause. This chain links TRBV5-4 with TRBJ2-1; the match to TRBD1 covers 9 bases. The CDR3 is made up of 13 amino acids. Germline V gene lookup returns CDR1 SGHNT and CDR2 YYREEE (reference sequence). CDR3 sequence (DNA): TGTGCCAGCAGCCCTGCGGACAGGGGCTCCCGGGTCTTC. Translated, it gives CASSPADRGSRVF.

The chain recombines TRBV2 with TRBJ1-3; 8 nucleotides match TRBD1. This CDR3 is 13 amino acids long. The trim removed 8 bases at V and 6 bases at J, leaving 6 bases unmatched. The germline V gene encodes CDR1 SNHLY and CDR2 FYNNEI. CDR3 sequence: CASGGTGVNTIYF. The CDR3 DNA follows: TGTGCCAGCGGGGGGACAGGCGTAAACACCATATATTTT.

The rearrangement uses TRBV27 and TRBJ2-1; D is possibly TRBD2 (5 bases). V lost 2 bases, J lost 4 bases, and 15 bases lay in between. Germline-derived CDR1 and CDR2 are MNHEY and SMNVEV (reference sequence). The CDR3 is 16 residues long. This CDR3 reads CASSLGSGLRYNEQFF. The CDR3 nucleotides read TGTGCCAGCAGTTTAGGGAGCGGCCTTAGATACAATGAGCAGTTCTTC.

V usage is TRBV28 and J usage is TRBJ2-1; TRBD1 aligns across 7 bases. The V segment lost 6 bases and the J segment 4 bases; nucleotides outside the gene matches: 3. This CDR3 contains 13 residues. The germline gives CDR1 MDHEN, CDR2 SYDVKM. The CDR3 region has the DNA TGTGCCAGCAGACAGGGACAGTACAATGAGCAGTTCTTC. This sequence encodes CASRQGQYNEQFF.

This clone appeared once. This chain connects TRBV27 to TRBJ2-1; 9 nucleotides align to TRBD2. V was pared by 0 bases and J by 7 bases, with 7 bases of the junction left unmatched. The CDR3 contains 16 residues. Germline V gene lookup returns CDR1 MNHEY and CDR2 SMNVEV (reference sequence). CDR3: CASSLSPGLAENEQFF. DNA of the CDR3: TGTGCCAGCAGTTTATCACCGGGACTAGCAGAGAATGAGCAGTTCTTC.

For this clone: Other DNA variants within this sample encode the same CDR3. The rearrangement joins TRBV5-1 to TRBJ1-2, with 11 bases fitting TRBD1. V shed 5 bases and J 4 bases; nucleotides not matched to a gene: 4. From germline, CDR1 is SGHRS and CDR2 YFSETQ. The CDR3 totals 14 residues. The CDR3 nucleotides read TGCGCCAGCAGTCCCGGGACAGGGGGCTATGGCTACACCTTC. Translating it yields CASSPGTGGYGYTF.

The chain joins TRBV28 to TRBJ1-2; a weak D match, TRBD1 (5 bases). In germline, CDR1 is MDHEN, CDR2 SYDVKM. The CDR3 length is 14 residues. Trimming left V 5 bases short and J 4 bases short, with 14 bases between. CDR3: CASSGTRDGYGYTF. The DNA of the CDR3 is TGTGCCAGCAGTGGGACCAGGGACGGCTATGGCTACACCTTC.

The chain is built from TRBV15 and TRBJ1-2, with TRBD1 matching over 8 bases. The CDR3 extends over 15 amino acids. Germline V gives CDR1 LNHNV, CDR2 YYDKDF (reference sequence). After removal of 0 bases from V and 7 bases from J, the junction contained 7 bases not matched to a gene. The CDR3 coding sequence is TGTGCCACCAGCAGAGATCCGACAGGGGTCGGTGGCTACACCTTC. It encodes CATSRDPTGVGGYTF.

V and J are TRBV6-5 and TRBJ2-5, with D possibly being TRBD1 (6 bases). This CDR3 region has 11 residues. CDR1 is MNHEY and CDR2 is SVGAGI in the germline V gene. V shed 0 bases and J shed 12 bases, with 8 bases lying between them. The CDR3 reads CASSYSYREYF. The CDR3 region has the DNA TGTGCCAGCAGTTACTCGTACAGGGAGTACTTC.

CDR3 in DNA: TGCGCCAGCAGCTTGCTGGCAGGGGGCAAAGATGGCTACACCTTC. The encoded protein is CASSLLAGGKDGYTF. The rearrangement joins TRBV5-1 to TRBJ1-2; 8 bases agree with TRBD1. V lost 1 base, J lost 6 bases, and 8 bases stayed unmatched. Germline V gene sequence: CDR1 SGHRS, CDR2 YFSETQ. The CDR3 runs 15 residues.

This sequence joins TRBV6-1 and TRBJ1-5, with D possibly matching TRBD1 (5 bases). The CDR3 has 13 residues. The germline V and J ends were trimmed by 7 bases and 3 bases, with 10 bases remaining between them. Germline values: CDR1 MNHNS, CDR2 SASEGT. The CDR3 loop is CASTRQYNQPQHF. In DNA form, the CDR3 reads TGTGCCAGCACACGACAGTACAATCAGCCCCAGCATTTT.